The 25 T cell receptor beta chains in this list originate from one sample, sequenced in a study of patients and donors after allogeneic stem cell transplantation. TCRdb re-called the RT-PCR reads through MiXCR, storing one row per CDR3 protein. The sample records roughly 200,000 distinct CDR3 sequences, less than 45% being singletons. The sample consisted of blood, either unsorted or a sorted T cell fraction (not recorded which). These receptors all stem from a human donor who was either an allogeneic HSCT recipient or a stem cell or donor lymphocyte infusion donor (not recorded which). It is not recorded whose cells these are; they may come from a transplant donor.

In its sample, this clonotype was seen once. This chain connects TRBV18 to TRBJ1-2; TRBD1 aligns across 7 bases. CDR1 is KGHSH and CDR2 is LQKENI in the germline V gene. This CDR3 has 14 amino acids. Unmatched junction bases numbered 6, after V lost 4 bases and J lost 4 bases. CDR3 in amino acids: CASSRPGQTYGYTF. The CDR3 coding sequence is TGTGCCAGCTCACGACCGGGACAGACCTATGGCTACACCTTC.

This clonotype was detected a few times. The chain links TRBV20-1 to TRBJ1-2, with D tentatively TRBD1 (5 bases). V gave up 0 bases and J gave up 4 bases, with 12 bases separating them. CDR3 length: 14 residues. Looked up from germline, CDR1 is DFQATT and CDR2 is SNEGSKA (reference sequence). The CDR3 loop is CSARDPGSPYGYTF. The CDR3 region has the DNA TGCAGTGCTAGAGATCCAGGGTCTCCCTATGGCTACACCTTC.

The CDR3 is CASSYRSGGGYGYTF. The CDR3 DNA reads as TGTGCCAGCAGTTACCGCTCGGGGGGTGGCTATGGCTACACCTTC. The rearrangement joins TRBV6-5 to TRBJ1-2; D might be TRBD1 (5 bases). V was trimmed by 2 bases and J by 4 bases, leaving 14 bases between them. This CDR3 spans 15 amino acids. Germline lookup yields CDR1 MNHEY and CDR2 SVGAGI.

This clonotype was seen a few times. The chain carries TRBV7-6 and TRBJ1-3; 7 nucleotides match TRBD1. This CDR3 comprises 15 residues. V lost 5 bases to trimming and J lost 0 bases; unmatched junction nucleotides: 4. From germline, CDR1 is SGHVS and CDR2 FNYEAQ. CDR3: CASSLGTDSGNTIYF. For the CDR3, the DNA is TGTGCCAGCAGCCTCGGGACAGACTCTGGAAACACCATATATTTT.

The rearrangement links TRBV29-1 to TRBJ2-2, with D possibly matching TRBD1 (6 bases). V was clipped by 7 bases and J by 4 bases, with 10 bases between them. The CDR3 loop spans 12 amino acids. CDR1 SQVTM and CDR2 ANQGSEA come from the germline V gene. Here the CDR3 DNA reads TGCAGCGGGGGGCATACCACCGGGGAGCTGTTTTTT. Its translation is CSGGHTTGELFF.

This clonotype was seen more than once but under ten times. The gene calls are TRBV28 and TRBJ2-1; no firm D call. CDR1 and CDR2 from the germline V gene are MDHEN and SYDVKM. Trimming removed 5 bases from V and 3 bases from J, with 11 bases in between. This CDR3 is 14 amino acids long. CDR3 loop: CASSPDPLYNEQFF. DNA of the CDR3: TGTGCCAGCAGTCCGGACCCACTCTACAATGAGCAGTTCTTC.

This clonotype has ten or more counts. The rearrangement joins TRBV14 to TRBJ2-3; D is tentatively TRBD1 or TRBD2 (5 bases each). Trimming shortened V by 0 bases and J by 4 bases, and 17 bases separated the two germline ends. This CDR3 region has 17 residues. Germline loops: CDR1 SGHDN, CDR2 FVKESK. This CDR3 reads CASSQDEPLWGSDTQYF. DNA of the CDR3: TGTGCCAGCAGCCAAGATGAACCCCTATGGGGGTCAGATACGCAGTATTTT. Looking up the rest from reference TRBV14 and TRBJ2-3 gives the full variable domain: EAGVTQFPSHSVIEKGQTVTLRCDPISGHDNLYWYRRVMGKEIKFLLHFVKESKQDESGMPNNRFLAERTGGTYSTLKVQPAELEDSGVYFCASSQDEPLWGSDTQYFGPGTRLTVL.

V gene TRBV9 combines with J gene TRBJ2-1; unclear D gene. The CDR3 has 13 residues. Germline V lookup: CDR1 SGDLS, CDR2 YYNGEE. V shed 4 bases and J shed 2 bases, with 7 bases lying between them. The CDR3 is CASSPRPYNEQFF. CDR3 coding DNA: TGTGCCAGCAGCCCACGACCCTACAATGAGCAGTTCTTC.

This clonotype showed up just a few times. The V and J genes are TRBV4-1 and TRBJ2-7; D possibly corresponds to TRBD2 (6 bases). Germline V CDR1 and CDR2: MGHRA, YSYEKL. The V gene lost 5 bases and the J gene lost 2 bases, with 13 bases spanning the gap. The CDR3 covers 14 residues. The CDR3 DNA is TGCGCCAGCAGCTCGACCGGGACTCCCTACGAGCAGTACTTC. It codes for CASSSTGTPYEQYF.

V gene TRBV5-6 combines with J gene TRBJ1-2; tentative D call: TRBD1 (6 bases). The V gene lost 5 bases and the J gene lost 9 bases, with 17 bases spanning the gap. Germline V gene data show CDR1 as SGHDT and CDR2 as YYEEEE. CDR3 length: 13 amino acids. The CDR3 region is CASSAGTKISYTF. In DNA form, the CDR3 reads TGTGCCAGCAGTGCCGGGACAAAAATTAGCTACACCTTC.

This clonotype has only a few counts. This chain uses TRBV5-1 with TRBJ1-2, with D perhaps TRBD1 (5 bases). The germline CDR1 and CDR2 sequences are SGHRS and YFSETQ. The ends were cut back, 2 bases at V and 0 bases at J, with 11 bases in the middle. CDR3 length: 15 amino acids. The CDR3 DNA reads TGCGCCAGCAGCTTCTTGTGGGGGGCTAACTATGGCTACACCTTC. As protein: CASSFLWGANYGYTF.

This clonotype was counted only a few times. The rearrangement joins TRBV4-3 to TRBJ1-5, with D possibly TRBD1 on 5 matching bases. The CDR3 consists of 15 residues. V lost 5 bases to trimming and J lost 4 bases, with 15 bases between them. Germline assignment: CDR1 LGHNA and CDR2 YSLEER. The DNA of the CDR3 is TGCGCCAGCAGCATCTTCCGAGGGGAGAATCAGCCCCAGCATTTT. Translation gives CASSIFRGENQPQHF.

The rearrangement uses TRBV20-1 and TRBJ1-1; no definite D call. The CDR3 has 11 residues. V gave up 1 base and J gave up 8 bases, with 8 bases separating them. The germline V gene has CDR1 DFQATT and CDR2 SNEGSKA (reference sequence). The CDR3 sequence: CSARGPDEAFF. CDR3 DNA sequence: TGCAGTGCTAGAGGGCCCGACGAAGCTTTCTTT.

The table lists this clonotype with a count of one. This chain links TRBV13 with TRBJ2-7; D is ambiguous. CDR3 size: 15 residues. Germline V gene sequence: CDR1 PRHDT, CDR2 FYEKMQ (reference sequence). Trimming stripped 0 bases from V and 2 bases from J, with 11 bases between. CDR3 DNA: TGTGCCAGCAGCTTAGGAGGGCAAGGGACCTACGAGCAGTACTTC. Translating gives CASSLGGQGTYEQYF.

The J gene is TRBJ2-7, the V gene TRBV2, with D possibly being TRBD2 (6 bases). From germline, CDR1 is SNHLY and CDR2 FYNNEI. V gave up 4 bases and J gave up 7 bases, with 14 bases separating them. The CDR3 is 13 residues long. The CDR3 region has the DNA TGTGCCAGCAGTGTTCTACTAGCAGGAGAGCAGTACTTC. Its translation: CASSVLLAGEQYF.

The CDR3 region is CASGRDRFTEAFF. CDR3 coding DNA: TGTGCCAGCGGCCGGGACAGGTTCACTGAAGCTTTCTTT. The chain has TRBV25-1 and TRBJ1-1; TRBD1 matches 8 bases. The CDR3 contains 13 residues. CDR1 is MGHDK, CDR2 SYGVNS, per germline. Trimming removed 8 bases from V and 4 bases from J; junction bases left unmatched: 6.

The rearrangement links TRBV3-1 to TRBJ2-1, with 10 bases aligning to TRBD2. The CDR3 loop spans 18 amino acids. V dropped 0 bases and J dropped 4; count of bases not matched to a gene: 9. Germline V gene data show CDR1 as LGHDT and CDR2 as YNNKEL (reference sequence). The CDR3 DNA sequence: TGTGCCAGCAGCCAAGAATCCGAACTAGCGGGAACTTACAATGAGCAGTTCTTC. This translates into CASSQESELAGTYNEQFF.

The table lists this clonotype with a few counts. The chain recombines TRBV12-3 or TRBV12-4 with TRBJ1-4, with D maybe TRBD1 (6 bases). V was clipped by 3 bases and J by 12 bases, with 17 bases between them. CDR3 length equals 14 residues. The CDR3: CASSLGHMERELFF. Here the CDR3 DNA reads TGTGCCAGCAGTTTGGGACACATGGAAAGGGAACTGTTTTTT.

V usage is TRBV20-1 and J usage is TRBJ1-2; D uncertain. The CDR3 contains 10 residues. CDR1 and CDR2 (germline): DFQATT, SNEGSKA (reference sequence). Trimming stripped 3 bases from V and 6 bases from J, with 5 bases between. The CDR3 sequence is CSASPDGYTF. CDR3 coding DNA: TGCAGTGCTAGTCCGGATGGCTACACCTTC.

This clonotype was recorded a few times. This CDR3 is CASSQAPSNEKLFF. The CDR3 nucleotides are TGTGCCAGCAGCCAGGCGCCTTCTAATGAAAAACTGTTTTTT. The rearrangement uses TRBV6-6 and TRBJ1-4; D ambiguous. Trimming cost V 6 bases and J 3 bases, with 11 bases left between them. This CDR3 spans 14 amino acids. CDR1 MNHNY and CDR2 SVGAGI come from the germline V gene (reference sequence).

The chain joins TRBV5-1 to TRBJ1-1; D not resolved. The germline V gene encodes CDR1 SGHRS and CDR2 YFSETQ. Between the trimmed V and J ends, which lost 0 bases and 4 bases, there was a span of 13 bases. The CDR3 is made up of 15 amino acids. The CDR3 protein is CASSLDLTTGTEAFF. In DNA form, the CDR3 reads TGCGCCAGCAGCTTGGACCTAACGACGGGCACTGAAGCTTTCTTT. Together with reference TRBV5-1 and TRBJ1-1, the CDR3 gives the full variable domain: KAGVTQTPRYLIKTRGQQVTLSCSPISGHRSVSWYQQTPGQGLQFLFEYFSETQRNKGNFPGRFSGRQFSNSRSEMNVSTLELGDSALYLCASSLDLTTGTEAFFGQGTRLTVV.

The chain recombines TRBV6-5 with TRBJ2-3; no firm D call. Germline CDR1 is MNHEY and CDR2 is SVGAGI. Trimming pared 2 bases from V and 6 bases from J, leaving 9 bases between. The CDR3 runs to 13 residues. The CDR3 protein is CASSYPLGDTQYF. The CDR3 nucleotides are TGTGCCAGCAGTTACCCCCTAGGTGATACGCAGTATTTT.

The chain couples TRBV4-3 to TRBJ2-1; no clear D gene. The CDR3 length is 11 residues. Between the trimmed V and J ends, which lost 3 bases and 7 bases, there was a span of 4 bases. Germline V CDR1 and CDR2: LGHNA, YSLEER. In DNA form, the CDR3 reads TGCGCCAGCAGCCAGGCGAATGAGCAGTTCTTC. Amino acid sequence: CASSQANEQFF.

This clonotype showed up just a few times. The CDR3 reads CASSPTDIAGNTIYF. CDR3 coding DNA: TGTGCCAGCAGCCCTACTGACATAGCTGGAAACACCATATATTTT. This chain links TRBV12-3 or TRBV12-4 with TRBJ1-3; no reliable D call. The CDR3 consists of 15 residues. The germline V and J ends were trimmed by 6 bases and 2 bases, with 14 bases remaining between them.

Concerning this clonotype: One junction end does not reproduce the germline sequence, and a read error may be involved. V gene TRBV7-9 combines with J gene TRBJ2-7; 8 positions agree with TRBD2. The germline V gene has CDR1 SEHNR and CDR2 FQNEAQ (reference sequence). The CDR3 covers 15 residues. CDR3 coding DNA: TGTGCCAGCAGCCTAGCGGGCGGCTCCGCCTACGAGCAGTACTTC. Translated: CASSLAGGSAYEQYF.